This T cell receptor (beta chain) was identified during a study of human T cells and chemical hapten exposure. About the study: The scalp of each patient received a weekly diphenylcyclopropenone dose for the full roughly 22-week study.

This clonotype was counted ten times or more. Its antigen is unknown. Study-level points and caveats: Patch test scores rose with PT1 expanded TCR counts, a positive correlation.

Library construction involved attaching unique molecular identifiers to individual cDNA molecules, which allowed quantitative, reproducible TCR counting. TCRdb reprocessed the RACE reads via MiXCR and lists one record per CDR3 protein. The sample has some 250,000 distinct CDR3 sequences, about 7.7% seen once. The time point was: pre-sensitization, week 0. Stated treatment: therapeutic diphenylcyclopropenone sensitization with weekly scalp DPC. Unseparated into fractions, whole blood served as the source from which total RNA was extracted. Germline V gene sequence: CDR1 MNHEY, CDR2 SVGEGT. V was shortened by 5 bases and J by 6 bases, with 5 bases between the two germline ends. The length of the CDR3 is 11 residues.

The V and J genes are TRBV6-2 or TRBV6-3 and TRBJ2-1; D is ambiguous. The receptor comes from a man between 18 and 35 years old with alopecia areata. Some clones in this sample may be carry-over from other donors' samples. The sequencing here drew on whole blood, taken in connection with sensitization to the hapten diphenylcyclopropenone (DPC). CDR3 in amino acids: CASSTSNEQFF. The CDR3 bases are TGTGCCAGCAGTACCAGCAATGAGCAGTTCTTC.